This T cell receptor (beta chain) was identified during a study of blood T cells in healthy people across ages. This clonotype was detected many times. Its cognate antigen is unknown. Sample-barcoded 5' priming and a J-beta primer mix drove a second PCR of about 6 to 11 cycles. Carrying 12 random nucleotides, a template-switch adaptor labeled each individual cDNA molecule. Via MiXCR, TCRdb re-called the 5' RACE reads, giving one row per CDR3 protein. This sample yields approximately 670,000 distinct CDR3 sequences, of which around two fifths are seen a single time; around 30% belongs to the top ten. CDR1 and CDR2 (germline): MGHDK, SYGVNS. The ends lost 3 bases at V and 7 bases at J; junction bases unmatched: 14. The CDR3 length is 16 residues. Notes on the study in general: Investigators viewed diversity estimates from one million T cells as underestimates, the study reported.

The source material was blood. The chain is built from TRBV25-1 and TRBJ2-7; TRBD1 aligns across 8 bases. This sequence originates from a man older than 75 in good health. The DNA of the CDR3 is TGTGCCAGCAGTGATCCGCCCACAGGGGGAGTGGGAGAGCAGTACTTC. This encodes CASSDPPTGGVGEQYF.